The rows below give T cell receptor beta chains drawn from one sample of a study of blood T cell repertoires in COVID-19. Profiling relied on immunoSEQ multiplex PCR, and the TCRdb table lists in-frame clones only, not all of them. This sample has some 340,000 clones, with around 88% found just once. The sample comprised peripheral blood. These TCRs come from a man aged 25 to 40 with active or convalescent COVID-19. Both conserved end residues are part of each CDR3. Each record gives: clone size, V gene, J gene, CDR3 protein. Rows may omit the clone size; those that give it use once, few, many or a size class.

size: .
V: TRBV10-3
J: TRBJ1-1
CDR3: CAISDQGGNTEAFF

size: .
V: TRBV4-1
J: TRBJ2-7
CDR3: CASSHSGQGGYEQYF

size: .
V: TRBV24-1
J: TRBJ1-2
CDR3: CATSDPQGAAEWGGYTF

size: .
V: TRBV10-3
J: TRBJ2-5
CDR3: CAISEGSQETQYF

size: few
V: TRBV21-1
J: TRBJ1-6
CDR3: CASSRDRARDSPLHF

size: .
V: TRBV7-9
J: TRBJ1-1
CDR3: CASSLYSSTEAFF

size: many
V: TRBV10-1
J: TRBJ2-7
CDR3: CASRETGSYEQYF

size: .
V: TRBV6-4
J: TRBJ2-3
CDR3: CASSDSASGDTQYF

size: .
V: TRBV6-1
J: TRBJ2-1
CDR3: CASRATGRGGDEQFF

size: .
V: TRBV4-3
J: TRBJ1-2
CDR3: CASSQDLANYGYTF

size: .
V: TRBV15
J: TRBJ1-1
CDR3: CATSRGLPRGTEAFF

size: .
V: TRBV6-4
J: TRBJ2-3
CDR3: CASSELPGGDTQYF

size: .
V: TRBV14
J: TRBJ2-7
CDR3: CASSQDRRGREQYF

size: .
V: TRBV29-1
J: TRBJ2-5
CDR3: CSVEPQETQYF

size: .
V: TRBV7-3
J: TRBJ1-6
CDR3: CASSLEGIRNSPLHF

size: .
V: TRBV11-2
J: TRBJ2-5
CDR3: CASSLARARETQYF

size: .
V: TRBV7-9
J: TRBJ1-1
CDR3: CASSSAGNTEAFF

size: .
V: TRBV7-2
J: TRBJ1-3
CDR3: CASSLTAGSGNTIYF

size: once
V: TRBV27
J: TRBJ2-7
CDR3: CASSFSLAGNEQYF

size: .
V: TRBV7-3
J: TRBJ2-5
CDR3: CASSSTGLAGETQYF

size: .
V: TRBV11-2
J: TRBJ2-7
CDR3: CASSLEAGREQYF

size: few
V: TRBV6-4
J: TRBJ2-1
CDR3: CASSAGGSYNEQFF

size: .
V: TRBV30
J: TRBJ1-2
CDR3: CAWSIHLLEDYGYTF

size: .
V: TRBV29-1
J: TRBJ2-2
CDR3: CSCNRDPAGELFF

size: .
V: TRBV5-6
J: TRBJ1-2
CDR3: CASSLSTGTGYTF

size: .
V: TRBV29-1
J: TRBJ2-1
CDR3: CSVAGTTYNEQFF

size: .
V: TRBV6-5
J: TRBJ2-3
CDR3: CASSIAGGPDTQYF

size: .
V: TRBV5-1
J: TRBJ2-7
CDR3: CASSSAGTGGPYEQYF

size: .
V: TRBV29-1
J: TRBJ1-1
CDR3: CSVGDSRNTEAFF

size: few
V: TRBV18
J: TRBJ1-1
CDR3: CASSPRGPPEAFF

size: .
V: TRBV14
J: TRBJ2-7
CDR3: CASSQGLRGVLYEQYF

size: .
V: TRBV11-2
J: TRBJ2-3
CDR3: CASSFPTSGRTDTQYF

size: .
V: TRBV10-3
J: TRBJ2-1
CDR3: CAISARDRGYVNEQFF

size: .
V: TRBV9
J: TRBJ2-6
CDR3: CASSVGLAGGPGANVLTF

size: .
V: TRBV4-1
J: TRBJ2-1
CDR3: CASSQDRTSGSYNEQFF

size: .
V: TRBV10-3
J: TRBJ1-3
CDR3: CAISVRGAQNTIYF

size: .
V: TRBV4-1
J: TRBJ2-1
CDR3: CASSQELDNEQFF

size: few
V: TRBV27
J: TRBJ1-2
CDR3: CASSLSQDYGYTF

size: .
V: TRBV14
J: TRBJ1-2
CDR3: CASSRTLRRVDGYTF

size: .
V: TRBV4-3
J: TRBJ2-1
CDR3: CASSQDGRSNEQFF